A selection of T cell receptor beta chains follows, all from one sample in a study of T cell changes during pregnancy in multiple sclerosis. The repertoire was sequenced with immunoSEQ multiplex PCR; TCRdb's copy has only in-frame clones and lacks some. Of 100,000 or so clones listed, about nine tenths are singletons. The sequencing used peripheral blood, collected in the second trimester of pregnancy. The receptors come from a female donor in good health, enrolled as a control in a pregnancy study. Both conserved end residues are part of each CDR3. D genes are given only for firm matches. Part of the rows lack a size; the others show once, few, many or a class for expanded clones.

v_gene,abundance,d_gene,j_gene,CDR3nt,CDR3aa
TRBV13,.,TRBD2,TRBJ2-7,TGTGCCAGCAGCATCGGGACTAGCGGGAGCATAAAGTACTTC,CASSIGTSGSIKYF
TRBV5-4,.,TRBD1,TRBJ1-1,TGTGCCAGCTCTAGACAGGGAAGTTGGTGGAACACTGAAGCTTTCTTT,CASSRQGSWWNTEAFF
TRBV7-9,.,TRBD1,TRBJ1-1,TGTGCCAGCAGCACAGGGACAGGTAGCATGAACACTGAAGCTTTCTTT,CASSTGTGSMNTEAFF
TRBV11-3,.,.,TRBJ1-6,TGTGCCAGCAGCTTCTCTAATTCACCCCTCCACTTT,CASSFSNSPLHF
TRBV6-1,.,TRBD1,TRBJ1-2,TGTGCCAGCAGTGAAGGACAGGGACGGATCAACTATGGCTACACCTTC,CASSEGQGRINYGYTF
TRBV7-8,.,.,TRBJ1-1,TGTGCCAGCAGCTTATCAATCTTCCAAGAGACAGCGAACACTGAAGCTTTCTTT,CASSLSIFQETANTEAFF
TRBV7-7,.,TRBD2,TRBJ2-2,TGTGCCAGCAGCCCGCAGGCGGGGGGGCTGAGCGGGGAGCTGTTTTTT,CASSPQAGGLSGELFF
TRBV2,.,TRBD2,TRBJ2-3,TGTGCCAGTCAACTAGCGGGTACAGATACGCAGTATTTT,CASQLAGTDTQYF
TRBV30,.,.,TRBJ1-5,TGTGCCTGGACCGTAGCAAATCAGCCCCAGCATTTT,CAWTVANQPQHF
TRBV6-5,.,TRBD2,TRBJ2-3,TGTGCCAGCAGTCCGGGACTAGCGGGATCAGATACGCAGTATTTT,CASSPGLAGSDTQYF
TRBV10-2,once,.,TRBJ2-5,TGCGCCAGCAGTGAGTGGAGGGGCGGGGAAGAGACCCAGTACTTC,CASSEWRGGEETQYF
TRBV2,.,TRBD1,TRBJ2-4,TGTGCCAGCAGTAGACAGGGAAGGGGAAACATTCAGTACTTC,CASSRQGRGNIQYF
TRBV19,.,.,TRBJ1-6,TGTGCCAGTAGTATAGTATCGGGGTGGGAATCACCCCTCCACTTT,CASSIVSGWESPLHF
TRBV7-2,.,.,TRBJ2-3,TGTGCCAGCAGCTTAGACGCGAACAGCCCAGATACGCAGTATTTT,CASSLDANSPDTQYF
TRBV5-8,.,TRBD1,TRBJ2-7,TGTGCAACTGGGCCAGGGGGCGGCGGGAAGCAGTACTTC,CATGPGGGGKQYF
TRBV18,.,.,TRBJ2-3,TGTGCCAGCTCACCCAGGGTCGGGGGACCTAGCACAGATACGCAGTATTTT,CASSPRVGGPSTDTQYF
TRBV30,.,TRBD1,TRBJ1-2,TGTGCCTGGGAGGAAGGGACAGGGGGCCGTGATGGCTACACCTTC,CAWEEGTGGRDGYTF
TRBV5-8,.,TRBD1,TRBJ1-1,TGTGCCAGCAGCCATCCTCCGAAGACAGGGAAGAACACTGAAGCTTTCTTT,CASSHPPKTGKNTEAFF
TRBV19,.,TRBD1,TRBJ2-2,TGTGCCAGTAACAGGGGCCGGACCGGGGAGCTGTTTTTT,CASNRGRTGELFF
TRBV7-6,.,TRBD1,TRBJ2-5,TGTGCCAGCAGCTACGGGACAGGGCAACAAGAGACCCAGTACTTC,CASSYGTGQQETQYF
TRBV14,.,TRBD1,TRBJ2-7,TGTGCCAGTAATACAGGGGAGAAATTCTACGAGCAGTACTTC,CASNTGEKFYEQYF